The present TCR beta chain was sequenced within a study of blood T cell repertoires in COVID-19. Overall study: The cDNA or gDNA used as material had been derived from T cells, B-cell-depleted T cells, or PBMCs.

Cohort 3 donors counted as recovered after two negative PCRs, clearance, or resolved symptoms. Assay: immunoSEQ multiplex PCR; the TCRdb copy retains only in-frame clones and omits some. In the table there are approximately 490,000 clones, about 85% of which are singletons. The sequenced sample consisted of PBMCs or T cells enriched from blood (not recorded which). This sequence originates from a woman aged 60-70 years who had recovered from COVID-19.

CDR3 sequence (DNA): TGCGCCAGCAGCTTCGGACAGGGAGCAGATACGCAGTATTTT. It is translated as CASSFGQGADTQYF. This chain connects TRBV4-1 to TRBJ2-3, with 8 positions matching TRBD1. CDR3 length equals 14 residues. The germline V gene has CDR1 MGHRA and CDR2 YSYEKL. V shed 5 bases and J 4 bases; nucleotides not matched to a gene: 5.